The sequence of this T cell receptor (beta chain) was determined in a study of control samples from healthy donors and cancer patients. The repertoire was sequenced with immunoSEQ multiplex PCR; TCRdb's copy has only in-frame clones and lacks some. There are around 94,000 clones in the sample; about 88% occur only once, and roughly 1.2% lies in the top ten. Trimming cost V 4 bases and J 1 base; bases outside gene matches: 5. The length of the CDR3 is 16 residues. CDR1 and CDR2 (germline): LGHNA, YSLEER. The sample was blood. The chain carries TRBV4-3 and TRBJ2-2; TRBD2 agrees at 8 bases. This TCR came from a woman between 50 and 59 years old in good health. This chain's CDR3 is CASSRGTSRNTGELFF. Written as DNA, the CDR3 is TGCGCCAGCAGCCGAGGGACTAGTCGGAACACCGGGGAGCTGTTTTTT.